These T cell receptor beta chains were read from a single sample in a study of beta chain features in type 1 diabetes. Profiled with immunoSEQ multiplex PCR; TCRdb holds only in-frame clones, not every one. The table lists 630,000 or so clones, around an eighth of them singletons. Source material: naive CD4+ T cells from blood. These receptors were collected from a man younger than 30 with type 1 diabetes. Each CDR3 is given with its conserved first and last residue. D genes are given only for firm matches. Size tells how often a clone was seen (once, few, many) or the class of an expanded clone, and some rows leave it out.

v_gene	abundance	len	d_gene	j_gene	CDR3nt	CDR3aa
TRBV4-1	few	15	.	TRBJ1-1	TGCGCCAGCAGAGGAAGTTGGGGGCTTGGCACTGAAGCTTTCTTT	CASRGSWGLGTEAFF
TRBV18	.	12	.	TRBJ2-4	TGTGCCAGCTCACCACAGGGAACTTCTTCACACTTC	CASSPQGTSSHF
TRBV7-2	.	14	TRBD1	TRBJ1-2	TGTGCCAGCACGTCCGGGACAGGGATCTATGGCTACACCTTC	CASTSGTGIYGYTF
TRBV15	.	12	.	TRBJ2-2	TGTGCCACCAGCCGACAAGCCGGGGAGCTGTTTTTT	CATSRQAGELFF
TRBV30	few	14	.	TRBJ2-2	TGTGCCTGGAAGGCGTCTGCGAACACCGGGGAGCTGTTTTTT	CAWKASANTGELFF
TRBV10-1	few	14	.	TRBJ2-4	TGCGCCAGCAGTGAGTCTTACAGGGACAACATTCAGTACTTC	CASSESYRDNIQYF
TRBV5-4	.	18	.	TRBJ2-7	TGTGCCAGCAGCTGGGGTGGAGCGGGCCCTTCTAGCTCCTACGAGCAGTACTTC	CASSWGGAGPSSSYEQYF
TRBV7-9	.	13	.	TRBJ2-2	TGTGCCAGCAGCCCTAGAGGGACCGGGGAGCTGTTTTTT	CASSPRGTGELFF
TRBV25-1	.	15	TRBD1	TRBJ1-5	TGTGCCAGCAGTGCAAAGAAGGACAGGGTTTTTACCCAGCATTTT	CASSAKKDRVFTQHF
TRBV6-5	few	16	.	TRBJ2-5	TGTGCCAGCAGTTACTCGGTATGGGAGAGGCGAGAGACCCAGTACTTC	CASSYSVWERRETQYF
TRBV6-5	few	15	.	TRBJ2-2	TGTGCCAGCAGTTTCAGGGGCCCTGGCACCGGGGAGCTGTTTTTT	CASSFRGPGTGELFF
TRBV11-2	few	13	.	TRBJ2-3	TGTGCCAGCAGCTTAGGGCTAGCAGATACGCAGTATTTT	CASSLGLADTQYF
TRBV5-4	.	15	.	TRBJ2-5	TGTGCCAGCAGCCAAGTGACTCGCCTAGAAGAGACCCAGTACTTC	CASSQVTRLEETQYF
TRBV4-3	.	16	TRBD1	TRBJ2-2	TGCGCCAGCAGCCCGTCCCCAGACAGGGGGACCGGGGAGCTGTTTTTT	CASSPSPDRGTGELFF
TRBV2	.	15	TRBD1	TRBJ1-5	TGTGCCAGCAGTGAAGCTGACAGGGGCTATCAGCCCCAGCATTTT	CASSEADRGYQPQHF
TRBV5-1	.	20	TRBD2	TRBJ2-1	TGCGCCAGCAGCGCCCCCCGCGGGGGGCTGCCCCATCGTTCCTACAATGAGCAGTTCTTC	CASSAPRGGLPHRSYNEQFF
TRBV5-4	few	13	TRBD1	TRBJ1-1	TGTGCCAGCCGCGACAGGGTAGGCGCTGAAGCTTTCTTT	CASRDRVGAEAFF
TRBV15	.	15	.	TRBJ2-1	TGTGCCACCAGGCCCGTGGGTACTTCTTACAATGAGCAGTTCTTC	CATRPVGTSYNEQFF
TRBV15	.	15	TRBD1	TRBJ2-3	TGTGCCACCAGCAGAGATCGGGACAGGGCAGATACGCAGTATTTT	CATSRDRDRADTQYF
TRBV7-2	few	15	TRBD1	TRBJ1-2	TGTGCCAGCAGCTCCCAGGGACAGAGCATCTATGGCTACACCTTC	CASSSQGQSIYGYTF
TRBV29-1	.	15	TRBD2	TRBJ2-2	TGCAGCGTTGGAAAGCGGGAGGGAGACACCGGGGAGCTGTTTTTT	CSVGKREGDTGELFF
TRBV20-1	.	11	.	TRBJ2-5	TGCAGTGCGCTCATTCGAGAGACCCAGTACTTC	CSALIRETQYF
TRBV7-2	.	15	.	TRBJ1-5	TGTGCCAGCAGGTCGGCGGGGAATAGCAATCAGCCCCAGCATTTT	CASRSAGNSNQPQHF
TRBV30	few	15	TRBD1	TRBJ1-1	TGTGCCTGGAGCCAGTCCGTTTCGCAGGGGGCCTTAACTTTCTTT	CAWSQSVSQGALTFF
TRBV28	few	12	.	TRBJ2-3	TGTGCCAGCAGTTTCAGCGCAGATACGCAGTATTTT	CASSFSADTQYF
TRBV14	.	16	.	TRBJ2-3	TGTGCCAGCAGCCAAGTGGTGGGTATAGTACCAGATACGCAGTATTTT	CASSQVVGIVPDTQYF
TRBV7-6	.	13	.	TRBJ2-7	TGTGCCAGCAGCTCCTTCAGGAACTACGAGCAGTACTTC	CASSSFRNYEQYF
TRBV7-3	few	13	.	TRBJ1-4	TGTGCCAGTTCGGAAGGCTGGAATGAAAAACTGTTTTTT	CASSEGWNEKLFF
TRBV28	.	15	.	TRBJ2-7	TGTGCCAGCAGTTTAGGGGGAGTCGGAGGAGACGAGCAGTACTTC	CASSLGGVGGDEQYF